This is a list of T cell receptor beta chains from one sample in a study of blood T cell repertoires in COVID-19. The assay was immunoSEQ multiplex PCR, and TCRdb's table has in-frame clones only and misses some. The sample contains some 21,000 clones, around 80% of which appear only once. Sequenced: peripheral blood. The receptors were gathered from a man in his 60s with active COVID-19. Each CDR3 is given with its conserved first and last residue. The D gene is left open where the match is weak. Not every row has a clone size; where given, it reads once, few, many or a size class.

D gene	V gene	clone size	J gene	CDR3 protein	CDR3 DNA
-	TRBV5-4	-	TRBJ2-3	CASSSRTSTDTQYF	TGTGCCAGCAGCTCCCGGACTAGCACAGATACGCAGTATTTT
TRBD2	TRBV14	-	TRBJ2-3	CASSPAGGPDTQYF	TGTGCCAGCAGCCCAGCGGGGGGGCCAGATACGCAGTATTTT
TRBD1	TRBV7-9	-	TRBJ2-1	CASSLAQGASYNEQFF	TGTGCCAGCAGCTTAGCACAGGGGGCCAGCTACAATGAGCAGTTCTTC
-	TRBV6-4	-	TRBJ2-3	CASSDQGLGADTQYF	TGTGCCAGCAGTGACCAGGGGCTGGGGGCAGATACGCAGTATTTT
TRBD1	TRBV28	-	TRBJ1-1	CASSSPRGAGGSTEAFF	TGTGCCAGCAGTTCCCCCCGGGGGGCAGGGGGCAGCACTGAAGCTTTCTTT
TRBD2	TRBV28	-	TRBJ2-7	CASRSGGSSYEQYF	TGTGCCAGCAGATCGGGGGGTTCCTCCTACGAGCAGTACTTC
-	TRBV28	-	TRBJ1-6	CASTPPGLGGSPLHF	TGTGCCAGCACCCCCCCCGGCCTAGGAGGTTCACCCCTCCACTTT
TRBD2	TRBV5-1	-	TRBJ2-7	CASSLAGLAGSSYEQYF	TGCGCCAGCAGCTTGGCGGGACTAGCGGGCAGCTCCTACGAGCAGTACTTC
TRBD2	TRBV5-1	-	TRBJ2-7	CASSYSGSSYEQYF	TGCGCCAGCAGCTATAGCGGGTCCTCCTACGAGCAGTACTTC
TRBD1	TRBV6-2/TRBV6-3	-	TRBJ2-7	CASSFYRGTYEQYF	TGTGCCAGCAGTTTCTACAGGGGTACCTACGAGCAGTACTTC
TRBD2	TRBV19	few	TRBJ2-1	CASSTSDSSYNEQFF	TGTGCCAGTTCGACTAGCGACAGCTCCTACAATGAGCAGTTCTTC
-	TRBV10-3	-	TRBJ2-1	CATRTAARRYNEQFF	TGTGCCACCCGGACAGCGGCCAGACGATACAATGAGCAGTTCTTC
-	TRBV9	-	TRBJ2-4	CASSAPSREAKNIQYF	TGTGCCAGCAGCGCACCCTCCAGGGAAGCCAAAAACATTCAGTACTTC
-	TRBV10-1	-	TRBJ2-3	CASSESSVPTDTQYF	TGCGCCAGCAGTGAGTCCTCGGTCCCCACAGATACGCAGTATTTT
-	TRBV5-1	-	TRBJ2-7	CASSLGPQTGTNNAYEQYF	TGCGCCAGCAGCTTGGGACCCCAGACTGGGACAAATAATGCCTACGAGCAGTACTTC
-	TRBV19	-	TRBJ2-7	CASSSAGIYEQYF	TGTGCCAGTAGTAGCGCAGGGATCTACGAGCAGTACTTC
TRBD2	TRBV28	-	TRBJ2-1	CASSTGTSGIYNEQFF	TGTGCCAGCAGTACAGGGACTAGCGGGATTTACAATGAGCAGTTCTTC
TRBD2	TRBV7-2	-	TRBJ2-1	CASSRGGASGYNEQFF	TGTGCCAGCAGCCGCGGGGGTGCTAGCGGCTACAATGAGCAGTTCTTC